This T cell receptor beta chain stems from a study of human T cells and chemical hapten exposure. In TCRdb, the RACE reads were re-called with MiXCR into one record per CDR3 protein. The table records about 350,000 distinct CDR3 sequences, about 6% of them present only once. This clonotype was detected a few times. The germline V gene encodes CDR1 LNHNV and CDR2 YYDKDF (reference sequence). The CDR3 covers 15 residues. The V end was cut by 0 bases, the J end by 4 bases, with 12 bases between. Time point noted: patch test 2, 6 weeks after DPC sensitization. The treatment: therapeutic diphenylcyclopropenone sensitization with weekly scalp DPC. Alopecia patients, 18 to 70 years old and DPC-suitable, served as donors.

J is TRBJ1-2 and V is TRBV15; D is perhaps TRBD1 (5 bases). The TCR comes from a woman aged 18-30 years with alopecia areata. Some clones in this sample may be carry-over from other donors' samples. Sequences were derived from whole blood, sampled in connection with sensitization to the hapten diphenylcyclopropenone (DPC). The CDR3 nucleotides read TGTGCCACCAGCAGAGATTTCGACAGTTCCTATGGCTACACCTTC. The encoded protein is CATSRDFDSSYGYTF.